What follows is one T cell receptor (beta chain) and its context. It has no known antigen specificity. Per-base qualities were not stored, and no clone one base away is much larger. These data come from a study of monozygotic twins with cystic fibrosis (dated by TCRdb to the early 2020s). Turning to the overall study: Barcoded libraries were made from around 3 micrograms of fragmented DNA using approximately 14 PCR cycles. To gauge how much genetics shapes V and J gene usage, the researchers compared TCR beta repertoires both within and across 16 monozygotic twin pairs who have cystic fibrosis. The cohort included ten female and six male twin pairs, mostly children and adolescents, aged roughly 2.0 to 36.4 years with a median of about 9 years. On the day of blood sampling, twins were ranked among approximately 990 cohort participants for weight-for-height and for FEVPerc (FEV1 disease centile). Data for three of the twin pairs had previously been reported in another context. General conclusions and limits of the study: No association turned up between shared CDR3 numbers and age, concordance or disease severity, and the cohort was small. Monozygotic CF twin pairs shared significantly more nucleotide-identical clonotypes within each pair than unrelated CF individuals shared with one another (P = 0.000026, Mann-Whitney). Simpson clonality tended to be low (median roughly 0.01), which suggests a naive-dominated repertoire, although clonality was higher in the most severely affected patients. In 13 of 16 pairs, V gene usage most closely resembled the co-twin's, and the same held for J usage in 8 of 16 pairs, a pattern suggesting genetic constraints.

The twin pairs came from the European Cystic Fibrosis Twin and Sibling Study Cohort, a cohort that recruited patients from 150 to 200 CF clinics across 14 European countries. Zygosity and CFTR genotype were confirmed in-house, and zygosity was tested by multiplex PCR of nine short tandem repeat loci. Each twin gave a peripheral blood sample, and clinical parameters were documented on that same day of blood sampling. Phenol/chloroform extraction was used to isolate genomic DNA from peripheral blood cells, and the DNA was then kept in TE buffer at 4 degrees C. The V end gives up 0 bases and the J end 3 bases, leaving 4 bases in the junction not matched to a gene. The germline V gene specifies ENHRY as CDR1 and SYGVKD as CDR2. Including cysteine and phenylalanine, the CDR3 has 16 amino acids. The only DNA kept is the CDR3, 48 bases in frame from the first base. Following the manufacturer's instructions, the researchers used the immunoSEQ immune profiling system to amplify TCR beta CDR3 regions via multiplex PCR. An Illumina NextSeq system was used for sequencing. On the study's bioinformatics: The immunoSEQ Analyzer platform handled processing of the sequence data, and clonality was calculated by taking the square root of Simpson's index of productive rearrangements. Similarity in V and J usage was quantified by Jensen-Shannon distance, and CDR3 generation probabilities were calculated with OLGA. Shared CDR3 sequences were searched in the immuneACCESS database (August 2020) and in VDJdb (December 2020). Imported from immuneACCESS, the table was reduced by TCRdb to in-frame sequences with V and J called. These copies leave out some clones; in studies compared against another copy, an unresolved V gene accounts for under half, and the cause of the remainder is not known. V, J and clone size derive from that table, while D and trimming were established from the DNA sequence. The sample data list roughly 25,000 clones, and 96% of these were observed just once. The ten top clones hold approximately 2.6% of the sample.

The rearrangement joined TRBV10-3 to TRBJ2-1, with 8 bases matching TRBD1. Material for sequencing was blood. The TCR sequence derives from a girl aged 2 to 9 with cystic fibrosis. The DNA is TGTGCCATCAGTGAGTCATGGACAGGGAGCTACAATGAGCAGTTCTTC. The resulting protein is CAISESWTGSYNEQFF.